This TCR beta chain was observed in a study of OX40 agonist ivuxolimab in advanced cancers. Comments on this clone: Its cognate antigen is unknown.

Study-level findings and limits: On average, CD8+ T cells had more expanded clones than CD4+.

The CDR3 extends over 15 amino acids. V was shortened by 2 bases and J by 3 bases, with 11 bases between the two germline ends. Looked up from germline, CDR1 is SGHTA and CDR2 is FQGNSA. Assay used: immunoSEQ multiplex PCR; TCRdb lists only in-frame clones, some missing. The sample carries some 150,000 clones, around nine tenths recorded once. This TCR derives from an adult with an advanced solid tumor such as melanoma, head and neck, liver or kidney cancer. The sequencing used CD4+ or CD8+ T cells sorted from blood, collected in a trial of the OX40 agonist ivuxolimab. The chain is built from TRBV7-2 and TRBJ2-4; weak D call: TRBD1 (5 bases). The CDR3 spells CASSLPQGSKNIQYF. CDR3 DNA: TGTGCCAGCAGCTTACCGCAGGGCAGCAAAAACATTCAGTACTTC.